A selection of T cell receptor beta chains follows, all from one sample in a study of blood T cell repertoires in COVID-19. Profiled with immunoSEQ multiplex PCR; TCRdb holds only in-frame clones, not every one. The table shows roughly 200,000 clones, with 82% occurring only once. Sequencing was carried out using PBMCs or T cells enriched from blood (not recorded which). These receptors all stem from a woman between 55 and 75 years old with acute COVID-19. The CDR3 runs from the conserved cysteine through the conserved F or W. The D gene is left open where the match is weak. The size of a clone is reported for some rows only, either as once, few or many, or as a class for expanded clones.

cdr3_nt	cdr3_aa	j_call	v_call	d_call	clone_size
TGTGCCACCAGTGACTCAACGACTAGCGGGGGGTGGGAGACCCAGTACTTC	CATSDSTTSGGWETQYF	TRBJ2-5	TRBV24-1	TRBD2	.
TGTGCCAGCAGGAAGACAGAGTATGGCTACACCTTC	CASRKTEYGYTF	TRBJ1-2	TRBV12-3/TRBV12-4	.	.
TGTGCCAGCAGCTTAGACGCGGGGGGGCTCCCAGATACGCAGTATTTT	CASSLDAGGLPDTQYF	TRBJ2-3	TRBV7-2	TRBD2	once
TGCGCCAGCAGCCAAGATGCGGGGGGGCGAAATGAGCAGTTCTTC	CASSQDAGGRNEQFF	TRBJ2-1	TRBV4-3	TRBD2	.
TGCGCCAGCAGCCGGATGGGACAGGAAGGTGAAAAACTGTTTTTT	CASSRMGQEGEKLFF	TRBJ1-4	TRBV5-1	TRBD1	.
TGTGCCAGCAGTCCCCCTACTAGCGGGAGGGCTATAAACGAGCAGTACTTC	CASSPPTSGRAINEQYF	TRBJ2-7	TRBV6-2/TRBV6-3	TRBD2	once
TGTGCCAGTAGTATAGTTAGCAAAGCGCCCCAGCATTTT	CASSIVSKAPQHF	TRBJ1-5	TRBV19	.	.
TGTGCCAGCAGGCCCCGACAGGGAAATAGCAATCAGCCCCAGCATTTT	CASRPRQGNSNQPQHF	TRBJ1-5	TRBV7-7	TRBD1	.
TGTGCCAGCAGTCGGGACAGGAACTATGGCTACACCTTC	CASSRDRNYGYTF	TRBJ1-2	TRBV27	TRBD1	.
TGCGCCAGCAGCCAAGTCTACGGACAGGGAGTTCAGCCCCAGCATTTT	CASSQVYGQGVQPQHF	TRBJ1-5	TRBV4-3	TRBD1	.
TGTGCCAGCAGCACCGTCCGCGGCGGCGGGCAGTACTTC	CASSTVRGGGQYF	TRBJ2-7	TRBV21-1	.	few
TGTGCCAGCAGTTTATCGCATCCGGTCTCTGGAAACACCATATATTTT	CASSLSHPVSGNTIYF	TRBJ1-3	TRBV27	.	.
TGTGCCAGTAGTATGGAAAACAGGCACTATGGCTACACCTTC	CASSMENRHYGYTF	TRBJ1-2	TRBV19	.	.
TGTGCCAGCAGTTACCTGGGACAGGGGCTGGGGGAGCTGTTTTTT	CASSYLGQGLGELFF	TRBJ2-2	TRBV6-2/TRBV6-3	TRBD1	.
TGCGCCAGCAGCCCCATGCCCCGGGACAGCTACAATGAGCAGTTCTTC	CASSPMPRDSYNEQFF	TRBJ2-1	TRBV5-1	TRBD1	once
TGTGCCAGCAGCCCCCAGGGGTTAGGCACTGAAGCTTTCTTT	CASSPQGLGTEAFF	TRBJ1-1	TRBV7-2	.	.
TGTGCCTGGAGTCAGGGGGCAGGAGCTTTCTTT	CAWSQGAGAFF	TRBJ1-1	TRBV30	TRBD1	.
TGTGCCAGCTCACCGCCGCTATTTGGGCCTCACAATGAGCAGTTCTTC	CASSPPLFGPHNEQFF	TRBJ2-1	TRBV18	.	.
TGTGCCAGCAGGGGAGGGACGGCTTCTAATGAAAAACTGTTTTTT	CASRGGTASNEKLFF	TRBJ1-4	TRBV28	.	.
TGTGCCTGGAGTGGCCGACAGGGGCAAGAGACCCAGTACTTC	CAWSGRQGQETQYF	TRBJ2-5	TRBV30	TRBD1	.
TGCGCCAGCAGCCAAGATTACGGGACAGGGCGTAGCTACACCTTC	CASSQDYGTGRSYTF	TRBJ1-2	TRBV4-3	TRBD1	.
TGCAGTGCTAGTAAACTAGCGGGAGTCAACGAGCAGTACTTC	CSASKLAGVNEQYF	TRBJ2-7	TRBV20-1	TRBD2	.
TGTGCCAGCAGCCAGACCAGTAAGGAGGCCCAGTACTTC	CASSQTSKEAQYF	TRBJ2-5	TRBV12-3/TRBV12-4	.	.
TGTGCCACGTTACCGGGACAGGTTACGAACACTGAAGCTTTCTTT	CATLPGQVTNTEAFF	TRBJ1-1	TRBV19	TRBD1	.
TGTGCCTGGAGTTACCGGGATGAGCAGTTCTTC	CAWSYRDEQFF	TRBJ2-1	TRBV30	.	.
TGCAGCGGGACAGGGGTGTTTGGAAACACCATATATTTT	CSGTGVFGNTIYF	TRBJ1-3	TRBV29-1	TRBD1	many
TGCGCCAGCAGTGAAGGGACAGGGGTAATAGATACGCAGTATTTT	CASSEGTGVIDTQYF	TRBJ2-3	TRBV10-2	TRBD1	.
TGTGCCAGCAGCCTCAGCGGGAGACAGGGTTACGAGCAGTACTTC	CASSLSGRQGYEQYF	TRBJ2-7	TRBV7-2	.	.
TGCGCCAGCAGCCCGGGAGTATTGACAGAAGAGACCCAGTACTTC	CASSPGVLTEETQYF	TRBJ2-5	TRBV5-1	.	.
TGTGCCAGTAGAGACAGGGAGGCGCATCAGCCCCAGCATTTT	CASRDREAHQPQHF	TRBJ1-5	TRBV19	TRBD1	.
TGTGCCAGCAGCTCCGGACTAGAGAATACGCAGTATTTT	CASSSGLENTQYF	TRBJ2-3	TRBV11-3	TRBD2	.
TGTGCCAGCAGACCACCTAGCGGGAGGACCCACGAGCAGTACTTC	CASRPPSGRTHEQYF	TRBJ2-7	TRBV3-1/TRBV3-2	TRBD2	.
TGTGCCAGCTCGTCTAACACTGAAGCTTTCTTT	CASSSNTEAFF	TRBJ1-1	TRBV28	.	.
TGTGCCAGCAGCCGAAGCGGGAGGGCGGCTGAGCAGTTCTTC	CASSRSGRAAEQFF	TRBJ2-1	TRBV7-6	TRBD2	.
TGTGCCAGCAGCCAAGAGGGGGAGGGCCTAGAAGAGACCCAGTACTTC	CASSQEGEGLEETQYF	TRBJ2-5	TRBV3-1/TRBV3-2	TRBD2	.
TGTGCCAGTAGTATTGATGGCAGAGGTCAGCCCCAGCATTTT	CASSIDGRGQPQHF	TRBJ1-5	TRBV19	.	.
TGTGCCAGCAGGTACACGGTGGGGGGATATGGCTACACCTTC	CASRYTVGGYGYTF	TRBJ1-2	TRBV6-2/TRBV6-3	.	.
TGTGCCTGGAGTCGAGGCCTAGACCCAGATACGCAGTATTTT	CAWSRGLDPDTQYF	TRBJ2-3	TRBV30	.	.
TGTGCCAGCAGCTTAGCGATGGGGGCCGGGCAGGGAAAACTGTTTTTT	CASSLAMGAGQGKLFF	TRBJ1-4	TRBV7-8	.	.
TGTGCCAGCAGCCCGGAGGGGCAGGCAACTAATGAAAAACTGTTTTTT	CASSPEGQATNEKLFF	TRBJ1-4	TRBV7-9	.	.
TGTGCCAGCAGTGAAGCGCGCGACGAGCAGTACTTC	CASSEARDEQYF	TRBJ2-7	TRBV6-1	.	once
TGTGCCACCAGTGATTTAGCGGGGACTGAAGCTTTCTTT	CATSDLAGTEAFF	TRBJ1-1	TRBV24-1	.	.
TGTGCCAGTACCGGGACAGGGCGTTCACCCCTCCACTTT	CASTGTGRSPLHF	TRBJ1-6	TRBV6-5	TRBD1	.
TGTGCCAGTAGTGCCGGACTAGCGGGAGGGGATACGCAGTATTTT	CASSAGLAGGDTQYF	TRBJ2-3	TRBV19	TRBD2	.
TGTGCCAGCTCGGCGGTTATGAACACTGAAGCTTTCTTT	CASSAVMNTEAFF	TRBJ1-1	TRBV21-1	.	.
TGTGCCAGCAGCCTCGCCGGGACTAGCAGCCACGAGCAGTACTTC	CASSLAGTSSHEQYF	TRBJ2-7	TRBV6-5	TRBD2	.